This T cell receptor beta chain came from a study of blood T cell repertoires in COVID-19. For the study at large: Acute-phase and convalescent COVID-19 samples originated in the United States, Italy and Spain. PBMCs, B-cell-depleted T cells, or T cells provided the cDNA or gDNA that made up the material.

CDR3 length: 12 amino acids. V shed 5 bases and J shed 8 bases, with 13 bases lying between them. Germline CDR1 and CDR2: SGHAT and FQNNGV. Per the original data handling: Reference gene primer amplification yielded estimated nucleated cell counts. The table came from immunoSEQ multiplex PCR; TCRdb's copy has only in-frame clones and leaves some out. Clonal size and the V and J genes are those of that table, whereas D and trimming came from the DNA. The sample includes 45,000 to 65,000 clones, over 75% of them seen just once. Sequencing input: peripheral blood. The chain is built from TRBV11-2 and TRBJ2-7; D possibly corresponds to TRBD2 (5 bases). The sequence came from a human donor in a cohort sampled during active COVID-19. CDR3 in DNA: TGTGCCAGCAGCCGCGTGGGAGTCCAGCAGTACTTC. Translating gives CASSRVGVQQYF.